The clone carrying this T cell receptor (beta chain) was detected a few times. Authors' processing steps: From reference gene primer amplification, estimates of nucleated cell counts were derived. The assay was immunoSEQ multiplex PCR, and TCRdb's table has in-frame clones only and misses some. V, J and clone size were drawn from that table, and D and trimming were deduced from the DNA. The data show about 72,000 clones, approximately 86% seen once. The sample belongs to a study of blood T cell repertoires in COVID-19. About the study: Samples taken during acute and convalescent COVID-19 were collected in the United States, Italy and Spain. Sample material is recorded as cDNA or gDNA derived from T cells, B-cell-depleted T cells, or PBMCs.

This CDR3 has 14 amino acids. With 4 bases removed from V and 3 bases from J, the gap between germline ends came to 10 bases. Per the germline V gene, CDR1 is LGHDT and CDR2 is YNNKEL (reference sequence). The chain uses TRBV3-1 (or the pseudogene TRBV3-2) and TRBJ1-5; D unresolved. The sequenced material came from peripheral blood. This clonotype was obtained from a man in his sixties with acute or convalescent COVID-19. The CDR3: CASSPGRVNQPQHF. In DNA form, the CDR3 reads TGTGCCAGCAGCCCTGGGCGGGTCAATCAGCCCCAGCATTTT.